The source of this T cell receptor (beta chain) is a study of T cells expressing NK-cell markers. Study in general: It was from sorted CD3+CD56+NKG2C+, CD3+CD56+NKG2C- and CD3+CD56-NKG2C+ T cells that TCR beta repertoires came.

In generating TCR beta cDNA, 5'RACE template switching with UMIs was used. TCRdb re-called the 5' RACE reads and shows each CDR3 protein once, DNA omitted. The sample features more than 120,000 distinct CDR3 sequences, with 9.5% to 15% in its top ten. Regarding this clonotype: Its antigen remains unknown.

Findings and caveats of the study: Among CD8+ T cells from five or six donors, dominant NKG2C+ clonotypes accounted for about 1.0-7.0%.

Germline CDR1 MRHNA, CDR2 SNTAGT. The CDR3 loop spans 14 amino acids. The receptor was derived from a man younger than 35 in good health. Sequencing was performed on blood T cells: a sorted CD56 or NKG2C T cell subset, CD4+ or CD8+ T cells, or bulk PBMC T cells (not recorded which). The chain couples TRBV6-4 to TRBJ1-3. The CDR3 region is CASSDSDSGNTIYF.